This TCR beta chain is drawn from a study of T-cell reconstitution after alpha-beta-depleted transplantation in children. General observations from the study: Expanded graft clones numbering several hundred reportedly gave rise to alpha-beta T cells about two months after transplant. Certain patients had high TCRbeta diversity at day 60, and it came from recipient T cells and thymic progenitors that survived. T-cell numbers and diversity one year post-transplant derived largely from freshly generated T cells.

Per germline, CDR1 SGHAT and CDR2 FQDESV (reference sequence). CDR3 length: 14 residues. Trimming left V 4 bases short and J 0 bases short, with 7 bases between. Note on this clonotype: Antigen unknown.

Library preparation (for TCRbeta) was performed with unique molecular identifiers. MiXCR, applied by TCRdb to the PCR reads, yields one record per CDR3 protein. Of some 200,000 distinct CDR3 sequences listed, roughly 8.3% are singletons. The chain carries TRBV11-1 and TRBJ2-4; D is unresolved. This receptor was obtained from a male patient between 2 and 10 years old who had a stem cell transplant for acute myeloid leukemia, so the T cells may come from the graft donor. The specimen was PBMCs, mostly from graft donor cells, collected 360 days after TCRalphabeta/CD19-depleted stem cell transplant. CDR3 in amino acids: CASSSPLAKNIQYF. The CDR3 DNA follows: TGTGCCAGCAGCTCCCCCCTAGCCAAAAACATTCAGTACTTC.